This section outlines one T cell receptor beta chain sequence together with its context. As yet, its antigen is unknown. The CDR3 sequence is 13 residues long. Trimming pared 2 bases from V and 1 base from J, leaving 8 bases between. CDR1 and CDR2 from the germline V gene are GTSNPN and SVGIG (reference sequence). The source of the sample is a study of OX40 agonist ivuxolimab in advanced cancers. Study overall: As their treatment, patients were administered ivuxolimab, an agonistic anti-OX40 (CD134) antibody. Earlier anti-PD-1, anti-PD-L1 or anti-CTLA-4 therapy was permitted; around 40% had received some.

Clones were sequenced by immunoSEQ multiplex PCR, and TCRdb holds only the in-frame ones, with some missing. The sample yields some 45,000 clones, 80% to 90% seen once. Study-level results: In the 0.1 to 3.0 mg/kg range, CD4+ and CD8+ blood T cells had expanded clonally by week 6. Expanded peripheral T cells had an undetermined antigen specificity.

Material: CD4+ or CD8+ T cells sorted from blood, obtained in a trial of the OX40 agonist ivuxolimab. V usage is TRBV30 and J usage is TRBJ1-1, with D unclear. The clonotype was recovered from an adult with an advanced solid tumor such as melanoma, head and neck, liver or kidney cancer. The chain's CDR3 is CAWSLEGNTEAFF. CDR3 DNA sequence: TGTGCCTGGAGTCTTGAGGGGAACACTGAAGCTTTCTTT.